This TCR beta chain is from a study of T cell clones after liver transplantation. Background on the study: Samples came pre-transplant, pre-randomization before withdrawal, and post-randomization after withdrawal ended.

CDR1 is SGHTA, CDR2 FQGNSA, per germline. V lost 4 bases and J lost 5, with 7 bases in between. CDR3 length equals 12 residues. Clones were read by immunoSEQ multiplex PCR, and TCRdb kept only the in-frame ones, dropping some. This sample has 50,000 to 70,000 clones, with approximately 70% found just once. The sample was CD4+ T cells from blood, taken at the roughly 16-month timepoint. This receptor was taken from a human patient who received a liver transplant. Some T cells may trace back to the graft donor. The V gene is TRBV7-2, the J gene TRBJ2-3; D remains unclear. The CDR3 DNA reads TGTGCCAGCAGCTCCAGAATAGATACGCAGTATTTT. Amino acids: CASSSRIDTQYF.